A single sample is the source of the 30 T cell receptor beta chains below, sequenced in a study of blood T cell repertoires in COVID-19. Profiling relied on immunoSEQ multiplex PCR, and the TCRdb table lists in-frame clones only, not all of them. The repertoire consists of hundreds of thousands of clones, with around 90% occurring once and the leading ten covering roughly 0.8%. Sample: peripheral blood. Receptors originate from a woman in her thirties with acute or convalescent COVID-19.

The chain employs TRBV30 and TRBJ1-4; 7 nucleotides agree with TRBD1. CDR1 and CDR2 from the germline V gene are GTSNPN and SVGIG (reference sequence). The CDR3 contains 14 residues. J gave up 7 bases and V 2 bases, and 7 bases lay outside the gene matches. CDR3 loop: CAWSSGGSGEKLFF. CDR3 bases: TGTGCCTGGAGTTCAGGGGGGAGTGGTGAAAAACTGTTTTTT.

The chain joins TRBV24-1 to TRBJ2-1; D may be TRBD1 (6 bases). From germline, CDR1 is KGHDR and CDR2 SFDVKD. V was trimmed by 10 bases and J by 2 bases, leaving 8 bases between them. CDR3 length equals 12 residues. In DNA form, the CDR3 reads TGTGCCACGAGGGACACCTACAATGAGCAGTTCTTC. Its translation: CATRDTYNEQFF.

The rearrangement joins TRBV5-1 to TRBJ2-3; D might be TRBD2 (6 bases). Germline CDR1 reads SGHRS; CDR2 reads YFSETQ. V lost 0 bases, J lost 4 bases, and 27 bases lay in between. The CDR3 consists of 20 residues. CDR3: CASSLEIGGGTGPLADTQYF. The DNA for the CDR3 is TGCGCCAGCAGCTTGGAAATCGGTGGCGGGACCGGGCCGTTGGCAGATACGCAGTATTTT.

This chain's CDR3 is CASSTGIPRYNEQFF. The CDR3 region has the DNA TGTGCCAGCAGCACCGGGATTCCCAGATACAATGAGCAGTTCTTC. This rearrangement joins TRBV9 to TRBJ2-1, with D perhaps TRBD2 (5 bases). The V and J ends lost 4 bases and 4 bases respectively, with 15 bases between them. Germline V gives CDR1 SGDLS, CDR2 YYNGEE. The CDR3 has 15 residues.

The chain employs TRBV4-3 and TRBJ1-1; no firm D call. CDR1 and CDR2 (germline): LGHNA, YSLEER. The CDR3 consists of 15 residues. Between the trimmed V and J ends, which lost 2 bases and 7 bases, there was a span of 17 bases. This CDR3 reads CASSQRSGRHSEAFF. CDR3 DNA: TGCGCCAGCAGCCAACGTAGCGGCAGACACAGTGAAGCTTTCTTT.

The V gene is TRBV6-2 or TRBV6-3, the J gene TRBJ2-7, with 14 bases fitting TRBD2. Germline V gene sequence: CDR1 MNHEY, CDR2 SVGEGT. V was clipped by 6 bases and J by 4 bases; unmatched bases: 8. This CDR3 has 16 residues. The CDR3 DNA reads as TGTGCCAGCAGCCTCGGGACTAGCGGGAGTAGGTACGAGCAGTACTTC. It translates to CASSLGTSGSRYEQYF.

The V gene is TRBV6-2 or TRBV6-3, the J gene TRBJ2-1, with 9 bases aligning to TRBD1. The germline V gene has CDR1 MNHEY and CDR2 SVGEGT. V lost 2 bases to trimming and J lost 7 bases; unmatched junction nucleotides: 6. The CDR3 is 15 amino acids. For the CDR3, the DNA is TGTGCCAGCAGTTACGCCACACAGGGGGCAAATGAGCAGTTCTTC. Amino acids: CASSYATQGANEQFF.

The chain uses TRBV4-3 and TRBJ2-1; a possible D gene is TRBD1 (5 bases). Trimming cost V 4 bases and J 5 bases, with 21 bases left between them. This CDR3 spans 17 amino acids. CDR1 is LGHNA, CDR2 YSLEER, per germline. The CDR3 sequence is CASSLQASWAPNNEQFF. CDR3 nucleotides: TGCGCCAGCAGCCTACAGGCGTCATGGGCCCCCAACAATGAGCAGTTCTTC.

On this clone itself: At one of its ends the junction is not consistent with the germline gene, which may arise from a read error. The V call is TRBV7-2, the J call TRBJ1-4; a possible D gene is TRBD1 (5 bases). Germline V CDR1 and CDR2: SGHTA, FQGNSA. This CDR3 region has 15 residues. The CDR3 DNA reads TGTGCCAGCAGCTTAGGTGACAGAGATAATGAGAAACTGTTTTTT. Translation gives CASSLGDRDNEKLFF.

The V gene is TRBV19, the J gene TRBJ1-5, with 9 bases identical to TRBD1. The germline V gene encodes CDR1 LNHDA and CDR2 SQIVND (reference sequence). The trim removed 7 bases at V and 5 bases at J, leaving 9 bases unmatched. The CDR3 sequence is 15 residues long. This CDR3 reads CASKTGTGSYQPQHF. Written as DNA, the CDR3 is TGTGCCAGTAAAACCGGGACAGGGTCTTATCAGCCCCAGCATTTT. The variable domain in full, completed from reference TRBV19 and TRBJ1-5, reads DGGITQSPKYLFRKEGQNVTLSCEQNLNHDAMYWYRQDPGQGLRLIYYSQIVNDFQKGDIAEGYSVSREKKESFPLTVTSAQKNPTAFYLCASKTGTGSYQPQHFGDGTRLSIL.

The CDR3 protein is CASSAAIAGYNEQFF. DNA of the CDR3: TGTGCCAGCAGCGCGGCGATAGCGGGATACAATGAGCAGTTCTTC. The chain links TRBV6-5 to TRBJ2-1; 8 nucleotides line up with TRBD2. V gave up 6 bases and J gave up 4 bases; unmatched junction bases: 8. Germline V gives CDR1 MNHEY, CDR2 SVGAGI. The CDR3 consists of 15 residues.

The chain joins TRBV5-1 to TRBJ2-7; tentative D call: TRBD1 (6 bases). The CDR3 contains 14 residues. Trimming took off 0 bases at V and 3 bases at J, with 10 bases between the two ends. CDR1 and CDR2 (germline): SGHRS, YFSETQ. The CDR3, as DNA: TGCGCCAGCAGCTTGGTCGGCAGGGGCTACGAGCAGTACTTC. Amino acid sequence: CASSLVGRGYEQYF.

This chain joins TRBV9 and TRBJ2-2, with 7 nucleotides matching TRBD2. CDR1 is SGDLS, CDR2 YYNGEE, per germline. The CDR3 has 14 amino acids. The V gene end was trimmed by 3 bases and the J gene end by 1 base; junction bases not matched to a gene: 0. CDR3 coding DNA: TGTGCCAGCAGCGCTAGCGGGAACACCGGGGAGCTGTTTTTT. This gives the protein CASSASGNTGELFF.

The chain couples TRBV5-1 to TRBJ1-4, with 7 bases matching TRBD1. The V segment lost 4 bases and the J segment 8 bases; nucleotides outside the gene matches: 11. This CDR3 region has 15 residues. Germline CDR1 is SGHRS and CDR2 is YFSETQ. In DNA form, the CDR3 reads TGCGCCAGCAGCCTTGACAGGGCCCATGGCGAAAAACTGTTTTTT. As protein: CASSLDRAHGEKLFF.

The chain employs TRBV1 and TRBJ2-4; no check of the table's D call, TRBD1, against the DNA was made. TRBV1 is termed a pseudogene. The CDR3 has 18 residues. The CDR3 here is CTSSPTKQGALAKNIQYF. In DNA, the CDR3 is TGCACCAGCAGCCCAACAAAACAGGGGGCACTAGCCAAAAACATTCAGTACTTC.

J is TRBJ2-3 and V is TRBV19; TRBD2 matches 13 bases. Trimming removed 3 bases from V and 1 base from J; junction bases left unmatched: 1. Per germline, CDR1 LNHDA and CDR2 SQIVND (reference sequence). The CDR3 is made up of 16 amino acids. CDR3 nucleotides: TGTGCCAGTAGTATGGGACTAGCGGGACGCACAGATACGCAGTATTTT. As protein: CASSMGLAGRTDTQYF.

V gene TRBV5-1 combines with J gene TRBJ2-5; 10 bases map to TRBD1. The V gene end was trimmed by 0 bases and the J gene end by 3 bases; junction bases not matched to a gene: 5. The CDR3 is 16 amino acids. CDR1 is SGHRS, CDR2 YFSETQ, per germline. The CDR3 nucleotides read TGCGCCAGCAGCTTGGCCCCGGACAGGGGGGAAGAGACCCAGTACTTC. This codes for CASSLAPDRGEETQYF. The full variable domain, in which reference TRBV5-1 and TRBJ2-5 provide the parts outside the CDR3, is KAGVTQTPRYLIKTRGQQVTLSCSPISGHRSVSWYQQTPGQGLQFLFEYFSETQRNKGNFPGRFSGRQFSNSRSEMNVSTLELGDSALYLCASSLAPDRGEETQYFGPGTRLLVL.

J is TRBJ2-1 and V is TRBV3-1 (or the pseudogene TRBV3-2); 7 positions agree with TRBD2. The J segment lost 9 bases and the V segment lost 1 base, leaving 6 bases of the junction unmatched. There are 14 residues in the CDR3. The V gene's germline CDR1 is LGHDT and CDR2 YNNKEL (reference sequence). The CDR3 is CASSQARLAGEQFF. The CDR3 DNA reads as TGTGCCAGCAGCCAAGCCCGACTAGCCGGTGAGCAGTTCTTC.

The chain combines TRBV27 with TRBJ2-3; 10 bases align to TRBD2. The J segment lost 5 bases and the V segment lost 3 bases, leaving 11 bases of the junction unmatched. This CDR3 has 17 amino acids. The germline V gene has CDR1 MNHEY and CDR2 SMNVEV (reference sequence). CDR3 in amino acids: CASSFLLAGGPVDTQYF. In DNA, the CDR3 is TGTGCCAGCAGTTTCCTCTTAGCGGGAGGACCAGTAGATACGCAGTATTTT.

The rearrangement uses TRBV9 and TRBJ2-1; TRBD1 is a possible D gene (5 bases). V lost 2 bases and J 8 bases, leaving 17 bases between the germline ends. CDR1 is SGDLS, CDR2 YYNGEE, per germline. The CDR3 totals 15 residues. The CDR3 sequence is CASSVGLGAWDEQFF. The CDR3, as DNA: TGTGCCAGCAGCGTCGGTTTAGGGGCCTGGGATGAGCAGTTCTTC.

This chain uses TRBV12-5 with TRBJ2-5; 7 nucleotides line up with TRBD2. Unmatched junction bases numbered 12, after V lost 9 bases and J lost 2 bases. The CDR3 runs to 15 residues. Germline V CDR1 and CDR2: LGHNT, FRNRAP. The CDR3 region is CASDSGLPYQETQYF. The CDR3 DNA reads as TGTGCTAGCGATTCGGGACTACCTTATCAAGAGACCCAGTACTTC. The full variable domain, in which reference TRBV12-5 and TRBJ2-5 provide the parts outside the CDR3, is DARVTQTPRHKVTEMGQEVTMRCQPILGHNTVFWYRQTMMQGLELLAYFRNRAPLDDSGMPKDRFSAEMPDATLATLKIQPSEPRDSAVYFCASDSGLPYQETQYFGPGTRLLVL.

Only one count was recorded for this clone. The genes are TRBV6-5 and TRBJ2-5; D is unclear. CDR3 length equals 13 residues. The V gene's germline CDR1 is MNHEY and CDR2 SVGAGI. V lost 7 bases and J lost 5, with 14 bases in between. CDR3 loop: CASIRRFGETQYF. The CDR3 region has the DNA TGTGCCAGCATCCGCAGGTTTGGGGAGACCCAGTACTTC.

This rearrangement joins TRBV6-5 to TRBJ1-1, with D tentatively TRBD1 (6 bases). Germline values: CDR1 MNHEY, CDR2 SVGAGI. Trimming pared 7 bases from V and 0 bases from J, leaving 15 bases between. The CDR3 runs to 15 residues. Written as DNA, the CDR3 is TGTGCCAGCAATTATCTTGGGGACATGAACACTGAAGCTTTCTTT. Its protein product is CASNYLGDMNTEAFF.

The CDR3 coding sequence is TGCGCCAGCAGCTTGGGGTCAGGGGTTTACAATGAAAAACTGTTTTTT. This encodes CASSLGSGVYNEKLFF. The rearrangement links TRBV5-1 to TRBJ1-4; D is possibly TRBD1 (6 bases). Trimming removed 0 bases from V and 5 bases from J, with 14 bases in between. The CDR3 covers 16 residues. From germline, CDR1 is SGHRS and CDR2 YFSETQ.

The table lists this clone with a count of one. CDR3 residues: CASLIGEGQPQHF. The CDR3 DNA sequence: TGTGCCTCCCTAATAGGGGAAGGGCAGCCCCAGCATTTT. The J gene is TRBJ1-5, the V gene TRBV19; D is possibly TRBD1 (5 bases). Germline values: CDR1 LNHDA, CDR2 SQIVND (reference sequence). The CDR3 sequence is 13 residues long. Trimming left V 11 bases short and J 7 bases short, with 18 bases between.

The genes are TRBV4-3 and TRBJ2-7; the match to TRBD1 covers 9 bases. The CDR3 loop spans 15 amino acids. The germline V gene has CDR1 LGHNA and CDR2 YSLEER. The ends lost 0 bases at V and 0 bases at J; junction bases unmatched: 0. The CDR3, as DNA: TGCGCCAGCAGCCAAGAGGACAGGGGCTCCTACGAGCAGTACTTC. Its protein product is CASSQEDRGSYEQYF.

V gene TRBV28 combines with J gene TRBJ2-5; 7 nucleotides agree with TRBD2. V lost 11 bases and J lost 4; bases outside the gene matches: 37. The germline V gene encodes CDR1 MDHEN and CDR2 SYDVKM. CDR3 length: 22 amino acids. The DNA for the CDR3 is TGTGCCCCGCCCCGGGGGGTGAAGGGGAAAAAAACACCGGTGCCAACGGGAGAGACCCAGTACTTC. Its protein is CAPPRGVKGKKTPVPTGETQYF. Variable domain in full (rest from reference TRBV28 and TRBJ2-5): DVKVTQSSRYLVKRTGEKVFLECVQDMDHENMFWYRQDPGLGLRLIYFSYDVKMKEKGDIPEGYSVSREKKERFSLILESASTNQTSMYLCAPPRGVKGKKTPVPTGETQYFGPGTRLLVL.

The chain employs TRBV7-8 and TRBJ1-5, with D perhaps TRBD1 (5 bases). V lost 1 base, J lost 6 bases, and 22 bases lay in between. The germline CDR1 and CDR2 sequences are SGHVS and FQNEAQ. This CDR3 comprises 18 residues. CDR3: CASSLVTSGFGVSQPQHF. In DNA, the CDR3 is TGTGCCAGCAGCTTAGTAACATCAGGGTTTGGGGTGAGTCAGCCCCAGCATTTT.

In its sample, this clone was seen a few times. The chain is built from TRBV14 and TRBJ2-5; no clear D. Germline lookup yields CDR1 SGHDN and CDR2 FVKESK. V lost 2 bases to trimming and J lost 5 bases, with 3 bases between them. The CDR3 sequence is 11 residues long. CDR3 region: CASSQLETQYF. The CDR3 DNA sequence: TGTGCCAGCAGCCAACTGGAGACCCAGTACTTC.

The chain carries TRBV11-3 and TRBJ2-1, with D possibly being TRBD2 (5 bases). The V and J ends lost 4 bases and 7 bases respectively, with 8 bases between them. The CDR3 covers 12 residues. From germline, CDR1 is SGHNT and CDR2 YENEEA. CDR3 sequence reads: CASSSLANEQFF. CDR3 DNA: TGTGCCAGCAGCTCTCTAGCAAATGAGCAGTTCTTC. Combining the CDR3 with reference TRBV11-3 and TRBJ2-1 gives the whole variable domain EAGVVQSPRYKIIEKKQPVAFWCNPISGHNTLYWYLQNLGQGPELLIRYENEEAVDDSQLPKDRFSAERLKGVDSTLKIQPAELGDSAVYLCASSSLANEQFFGPGTRLTVL.